Following are 10 T cell receptor beta chains from one sample sequenced in a study of T cells in Graves' hyperthyroidism and ophthalmopathy. Researchers took RNA transcripts and amplified the TCR beta CDR3 regions from them. A first-round RT-PCR of the TCR CDR3 used the HTBI primer set. TCRdb reanalysed the multiplex PCR reads using MiXCR and keeps one entry per CDR3 protein. Here the sample spans hundreds of thousands of distinct CDR3 sequences, 25% being singletons. Sequenced input: blood. The receptor source for this set is a man aged 50 or older with Graves' hyperthyroidism.

This clonotype has just a few counts. This chain joins TRBV20-1 and TRBJ1-2; D is possibly TRBD1 (6 bases). There are 16 residues in the CDR3. Germline lookup yields CDR1 DFQATT and CDR2 SNEGSKA (reference sequence). The V end was cut by 4 bases, the J end by 2 bases, with 20 bases between. The CDR3 loop reads CSAKGLGGTQNYGYTF. CDR3 in DNA: TGCAGTGCTAAGGGGCTGGGGGGCACCCAGAACTATGGCTACACCTTC.

The chain combines TRBV11-2 with TRBJ1-3; D is undetermined. V shed 5 bases and J shed 0 bases, with 17 bases lying between them. The CDR3 is 17 residues long. Germline CDR1 SGHAT, CDR2 FQNNGV. CDR3 amino acids: CASSPRGVRDSGNTIYF. In nucleotides, the CDR3 is TGTGCCAGCAGCCCCCGCGGGGTCCGAGACTCTGGAAACACCATATATTTT.

This clonotype was seen a handful of times. The V call is TRBV2, the J call TRBJ2-6; D remains ambiguous. The CDR3 loop spans 15 amino acids. Germline lookup yields CDR1 SNHLY and CDR2 FYNNEI. The V end lost 5 bases, the J end lost 1 base, and 9 bases lay between the germline ends. Here the CDR3 DNA reads TGTGCCAGCAGTTACGACTTGTCTGGGGCCAACGTCCTGACTTTC. This sequence encodes CASSYDLSGANVLTF.

This clonotype was counted only a few times. The rearrangement links TRBV27 to TRBJ1-1, with 9 bases that match TRBD1. Germline V lookup: CDR1 MNHEY, CDR2 SMNVEV (reference sequence). V lost 3 bases and J lost 7; bases outside the gene matches: 6. CDR3 length: 14 residues. CDR3 sequence: CASSFSTGGGEAFF. CDR3 DNA: TGTGCCAGCAGTTTCTCCACAGGGGGCGGTGAAGCTTTCTTT.

This chain uses TRBV29-1 with TRBJ1-1, with TRBD1 matching 10 bases. Losses at the gene ends were 4 bases for V and 7 bases for J; bases not matched to a gene: 6. Germline values: CDR1 SQVTM, CDR2 ANQGSEA. CDR3 size: 13 residues. The CDR3 reads CSVAGQGDDEAFF. The CDR3 nucleotides read TGCAGCGTTGCCGGACAGGGGGATGATGAAGCTTTCTTT. Full variable domain (remainder filled in from reference TRBV29-1 and TRBJ1-1): SAVISQKPSRDICQRGTSLTIQCQVDSQVTMMFWYRQQPGQSLTLIATANQGSEATYESGFVIDKFPISRPNLTFSTLTVSNMSPEDSSIYLCSVAGQGDDEAFFGQGTRLTVV.

The chain joins TRBV14 to TRBJ2-7; TRBD2 agrees at 9 bases. J gave up 3 bases and V 4 bases, and 7 bases lay outside the gene matches. The CDR3 loop spans 15 amino acids. CDR1 is SGHDN, CDR2 FVKESK, per germline. The CDR3 coding sequence is TGTGCCAGCAGCCTTTTAGCGGGAGAGGGCTACGAGCAGTACTTC. This gives the protein CASSLLAGEGYEQYF.

This clonotype was detected ten times or more. This chain links TRBV6-1 with TRBJ2-7, with TRBD2 identical over 12 bases. The CDR3 loop spans 14 amino acids. In germline, CDR1 is MNHNS, CDR2 SASEGT. V was clipped by 6 bases and J by 7 bases; unmatched bases: 7. The DNA of the CDR3 is TGTGCCAGCAGGGAGACTAGCGGGAGTAAAGAGCAGTACTTC. This translates into CASRETSGSKEQYF.

This clonotype has only a few counts. The rearrangement joins TRBV12-3 or TRBV12-4 to TRBJ2-5; the D is unclear. The V and J ends lost 6 bases and 3 bases respectively, with 5 bases between them. The CDR3 is made up of 11 amino acids. CDR3 DNA: TGTGCCAGCAGGGGCAAAGAGACCCAGTACTTC. The encoded protein is CASRGKETQYF.

This clonotype has only a few counts. V usage is TRBV6-2 or TRBV6-3 and J usage is TRBJ1-4; D remains unclear. The V and J ends lost 0 bases and 0 bases respectively, with 5 bases between them. Germline CDR1 and CDR2: MNHEY and SVGEGT. CDR3 length: 15 residues. CDR3 region: CASSYSGATNEKLFF. DNA of the CDR3: TGTGCCAGCAGTTACTCCGGAGCAACTAATGAAAAACTGTTTTTT.

This clonotype showed up just a few times. The gene calls are TRBV11-2 and TRBJ1-4, with D tentatively TRBD1 (5 bases). The CDR3 is 14 residues long. Trimming left V 5 bases short and J 8 bases short, with 15 bases between. The germline V gene encodes CDR1 SGHAT and CDR2 FQNNGV. The DNA for the CDR3 is TGTGCCAGCAGCAAAAGTGGGGGTGGCGAAAAACTGTTTTTT. Translation: CASSKSGGGEKLFF.